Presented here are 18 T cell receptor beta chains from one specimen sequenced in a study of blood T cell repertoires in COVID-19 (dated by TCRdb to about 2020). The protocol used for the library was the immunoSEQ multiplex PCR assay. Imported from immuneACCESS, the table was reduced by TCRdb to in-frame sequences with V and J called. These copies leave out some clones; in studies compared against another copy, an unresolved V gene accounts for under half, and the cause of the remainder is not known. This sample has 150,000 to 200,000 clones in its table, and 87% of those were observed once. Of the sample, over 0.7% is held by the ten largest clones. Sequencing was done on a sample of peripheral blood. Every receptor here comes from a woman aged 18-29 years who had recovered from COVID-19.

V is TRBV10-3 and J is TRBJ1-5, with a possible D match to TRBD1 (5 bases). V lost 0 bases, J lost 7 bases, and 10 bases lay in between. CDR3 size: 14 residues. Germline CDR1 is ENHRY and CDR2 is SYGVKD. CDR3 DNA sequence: TGTGCCATCAGTGAGTCGACAGTGAGGCAGCCCCAGCATTTT. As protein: CAISESTVRQPQHF.

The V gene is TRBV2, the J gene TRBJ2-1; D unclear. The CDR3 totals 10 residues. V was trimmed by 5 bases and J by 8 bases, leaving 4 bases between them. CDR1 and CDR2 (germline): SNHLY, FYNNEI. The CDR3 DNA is TGTGCCAGCAGTCTACATGAGCAGTTCTTC. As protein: CASSLHEQFF.

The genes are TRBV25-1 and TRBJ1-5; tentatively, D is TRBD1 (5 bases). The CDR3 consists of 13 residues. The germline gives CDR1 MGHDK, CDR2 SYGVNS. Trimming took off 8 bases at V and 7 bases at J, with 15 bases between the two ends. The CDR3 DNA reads TGTGCCAGCGGCTCCGGGGGAGGACAGCCCCAGCATTTT. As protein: CASGSGGGQPQHF. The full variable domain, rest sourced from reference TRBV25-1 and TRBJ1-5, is EADIYQTPRYLVIGTGKKITLECSQTMGHDKMYWYQQDPGMELHLIHYSYGVNSTEKGDLSSESTVSRIRTEHFPLTLESARPSHTSQYLCASGSGGGQPQHFGDGTRLSIL.

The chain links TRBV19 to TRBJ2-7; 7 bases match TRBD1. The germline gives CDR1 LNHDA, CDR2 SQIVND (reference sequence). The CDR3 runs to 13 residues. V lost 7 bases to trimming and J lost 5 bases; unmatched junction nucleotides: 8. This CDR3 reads CASKFTGADEQYF. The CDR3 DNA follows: TGTGCCAGTAAATTCACAGGGGCCGACGAGCAGTACTTC.

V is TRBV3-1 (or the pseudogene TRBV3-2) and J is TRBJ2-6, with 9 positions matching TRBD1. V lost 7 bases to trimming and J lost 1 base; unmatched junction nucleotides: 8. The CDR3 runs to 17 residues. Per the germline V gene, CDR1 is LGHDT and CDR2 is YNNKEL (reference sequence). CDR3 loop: CASTPGTGMSGANVLTF. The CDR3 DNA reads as TGTGCCAGCACTCCCGGGACAGGGATGTCTGGGGCCAACGTCCTGACTTTC.

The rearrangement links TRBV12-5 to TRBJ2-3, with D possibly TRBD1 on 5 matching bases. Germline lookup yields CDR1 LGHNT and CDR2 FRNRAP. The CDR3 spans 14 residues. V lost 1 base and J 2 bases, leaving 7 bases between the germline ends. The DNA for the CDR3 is TGTGCTAGTGGTTTGGGACAGTTCACAGATACGCAGTATTTT. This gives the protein CASGLGQFTDTQYF.

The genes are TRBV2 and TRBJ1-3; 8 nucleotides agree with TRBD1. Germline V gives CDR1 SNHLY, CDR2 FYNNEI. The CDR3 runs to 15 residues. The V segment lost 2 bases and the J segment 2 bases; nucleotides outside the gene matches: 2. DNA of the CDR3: TGTGCCAGCAGTGAACACAGGGGGACTGGAAACACCATATATTTT. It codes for CASSEHRGTGNTIYF. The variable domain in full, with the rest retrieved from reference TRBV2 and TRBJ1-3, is EPEVTQTPSHQVTQMGQEVILRCVPISNHLYFYWYRQILGQKVEFLVSFYNNEISEKSEIFDDQFSVERPDGSNFTLKIRSTKLEDSAMYFCASSEHRGTGNTIYFGEGSWLTVV.

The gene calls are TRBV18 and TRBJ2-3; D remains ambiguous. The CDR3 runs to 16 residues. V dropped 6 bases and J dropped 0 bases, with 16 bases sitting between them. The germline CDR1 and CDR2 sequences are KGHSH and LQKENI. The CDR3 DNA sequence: TGTGCCAGCTCCCCCACACCGTCCCCTAGCACAGATACGCAGTATTTT. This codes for CASSPTPSPSTDTQYF.

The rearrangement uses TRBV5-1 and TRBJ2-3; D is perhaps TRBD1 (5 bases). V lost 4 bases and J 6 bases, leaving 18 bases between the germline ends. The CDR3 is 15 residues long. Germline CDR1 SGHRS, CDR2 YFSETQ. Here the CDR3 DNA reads TGCGCCAGCAGCCAGACGACAGCCCCAAGTGATACGCAGTATTTT. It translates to CASSQTTAPSDTQYF.

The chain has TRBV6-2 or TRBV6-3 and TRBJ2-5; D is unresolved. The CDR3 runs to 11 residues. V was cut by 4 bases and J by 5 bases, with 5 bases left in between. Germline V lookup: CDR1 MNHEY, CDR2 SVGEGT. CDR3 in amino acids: CASSFSETQYF. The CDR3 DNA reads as TGTGCCAGCAGTTTTTCGGAGACCCAGTACTTC.

Here the CDR3 DNA reads TGTGCCAGCAGCTCCTCGCAGGGGGAGAGCTCCTACGAGCAGTACTTC. Encoded protein: CASSSSQGESSYEQYF. The chain uses TRBV13 and TRBJ2-7; 7 positions agree with TRBD1. Per germline, CDR1 PRHDT and CDR2 FYEKMQ (reference sequence). This CDR3 comprises 16 residues. V gave up 4 bases and J gave up 0 bases; unmatched junction bases: 9.

CDR3 DNA sequence: TGTGCCAGCAATCCCTTTGGCGGGGAGGGCTCCTACGAGCAGTACGTC. Its translation is CASNPFGGEGSYEQYV. The rearrangement joins TRBV21-1 to TRBJ2-7; the table gives TRBD2 as D, unverified against the DNA. TRBV21-1 is classified as a pseudogene. The CDR3 length is 16 residues.

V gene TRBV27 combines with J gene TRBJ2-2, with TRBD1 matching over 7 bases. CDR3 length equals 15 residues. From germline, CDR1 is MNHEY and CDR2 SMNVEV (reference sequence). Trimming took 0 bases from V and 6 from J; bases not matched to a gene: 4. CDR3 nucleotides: TGTGCCAGCAGTTTATCCCTGCAGGGGGCCGGGGAGCTGTTTTTT. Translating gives CASSLSLQGAGELFF.

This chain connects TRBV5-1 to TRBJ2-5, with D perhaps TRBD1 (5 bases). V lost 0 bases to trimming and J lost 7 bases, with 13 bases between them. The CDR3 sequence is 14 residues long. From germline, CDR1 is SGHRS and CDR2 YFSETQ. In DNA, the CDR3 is TGCGCCAGCAGCTTGGGGCAGGGCTTAGGGACCCAGTACTTC. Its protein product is CASSLGQGLGTQYF.

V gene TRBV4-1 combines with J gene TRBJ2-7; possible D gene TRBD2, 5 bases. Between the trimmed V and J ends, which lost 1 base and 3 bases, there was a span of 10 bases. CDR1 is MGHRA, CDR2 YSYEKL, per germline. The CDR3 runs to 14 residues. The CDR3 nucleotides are TGCGCCAGCAGCCAAGGGACGGGAAACTACGAGCAGTACTTC. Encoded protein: CASSQGTGNYEQYF.

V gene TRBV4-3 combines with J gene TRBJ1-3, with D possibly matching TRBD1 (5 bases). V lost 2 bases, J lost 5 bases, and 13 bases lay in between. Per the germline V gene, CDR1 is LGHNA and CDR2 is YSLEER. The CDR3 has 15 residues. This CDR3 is CASSQQDTFRNTIYF. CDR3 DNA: TGCGCCAGCAGCCAACAGGACACCTTTCGAAACACCATATATTTT.

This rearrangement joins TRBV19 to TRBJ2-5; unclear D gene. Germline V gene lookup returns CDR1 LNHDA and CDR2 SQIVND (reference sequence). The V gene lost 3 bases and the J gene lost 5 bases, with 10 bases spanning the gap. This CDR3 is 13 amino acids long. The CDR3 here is CASSISVFETQYF. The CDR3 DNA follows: TGTGCCAGTAGTATCTCTGTTTTTGAGACCCAGTACTTC.

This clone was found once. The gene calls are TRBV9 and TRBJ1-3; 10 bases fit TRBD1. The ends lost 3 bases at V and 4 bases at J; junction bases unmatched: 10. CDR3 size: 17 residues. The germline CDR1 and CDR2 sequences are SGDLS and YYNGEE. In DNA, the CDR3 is TGTGCCAGCAGCGCGGGTTCTGGACAGGGGGTCGGAAACACCATATATTTT. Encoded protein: CASSAGSGQGVGNTIYF.